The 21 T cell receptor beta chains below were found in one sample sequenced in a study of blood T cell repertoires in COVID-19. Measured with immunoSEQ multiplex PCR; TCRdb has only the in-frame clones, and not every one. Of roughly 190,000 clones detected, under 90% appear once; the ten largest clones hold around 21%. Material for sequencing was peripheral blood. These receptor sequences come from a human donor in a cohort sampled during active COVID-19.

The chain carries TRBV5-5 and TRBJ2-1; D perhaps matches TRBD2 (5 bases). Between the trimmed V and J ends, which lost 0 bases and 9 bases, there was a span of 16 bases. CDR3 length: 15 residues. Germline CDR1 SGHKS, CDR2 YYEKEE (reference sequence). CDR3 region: CASSLVVGVSGEQFF. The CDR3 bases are TGTGCCAGCAGCTTGGTTGTCGGGGTCTCGGGTGAGCAGTTCTTC.

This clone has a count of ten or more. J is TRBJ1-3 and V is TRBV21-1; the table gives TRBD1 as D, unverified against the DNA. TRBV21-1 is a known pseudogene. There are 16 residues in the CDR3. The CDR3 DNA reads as TGTGCCAGCAGCTTGAGGGACAGGGCCTCCGGAAACACCATATATTTT. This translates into CASSLRDRASGNTIYF.

The CDR3 sequence: CASSVQDRYGYTF. The CDR3 nucleotides are TGTGCCAGCAGTGTTCAGGACAGATATGGCTACACCTTC. The chain couples TRBV25-1 to TRBJ1-2, with a possible D match to TRBD1 (6 bases). Per the germline V gene, CDR1 is MGHDK and CDR2 is SYGVNS. The CDR3 extends over 13 amino acids. With 4 bases removed from V and 5 bases from J, the gap between germline ends came to 11 bases.

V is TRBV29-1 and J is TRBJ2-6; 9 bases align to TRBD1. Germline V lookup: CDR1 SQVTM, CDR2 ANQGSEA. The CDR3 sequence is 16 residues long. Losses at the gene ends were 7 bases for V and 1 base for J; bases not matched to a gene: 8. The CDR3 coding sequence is TGCAGCGCTCGGGACAGGGCTGGATCTGGGGCCAACGTCCTGACTTTC. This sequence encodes CSARDRAGSGANVLTF.

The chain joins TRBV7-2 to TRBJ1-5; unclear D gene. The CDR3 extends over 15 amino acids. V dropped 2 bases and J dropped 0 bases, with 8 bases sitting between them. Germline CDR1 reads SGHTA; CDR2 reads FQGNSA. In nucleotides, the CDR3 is TGTGCCAGCAGCTTAAATTGGGCTAGCAATCAGCCCCAGCATTTT. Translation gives CASSLNWASNQPQHF.

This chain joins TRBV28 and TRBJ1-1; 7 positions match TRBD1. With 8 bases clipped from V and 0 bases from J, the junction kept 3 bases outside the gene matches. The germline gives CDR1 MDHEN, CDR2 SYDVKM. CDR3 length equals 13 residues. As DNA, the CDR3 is TGTGCCAGCCAGGGACAGCTGAACACTGAAGCTTTCTTT. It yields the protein CASQGQLNTEAFF.

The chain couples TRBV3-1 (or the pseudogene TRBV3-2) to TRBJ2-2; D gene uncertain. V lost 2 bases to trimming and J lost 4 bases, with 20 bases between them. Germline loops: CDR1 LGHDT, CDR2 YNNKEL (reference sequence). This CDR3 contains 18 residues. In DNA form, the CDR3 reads TGTGCCAGCAGCCAACAATATCTGCGGCTAAGAGGCACCGGGGAGCTGTTTTTT. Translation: CASSQQYLRLRGTGELFF.

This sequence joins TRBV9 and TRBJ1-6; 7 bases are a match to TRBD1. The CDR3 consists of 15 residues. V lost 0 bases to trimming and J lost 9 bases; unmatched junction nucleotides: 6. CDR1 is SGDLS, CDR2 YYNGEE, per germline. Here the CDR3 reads CASSVADRVGSPLHF. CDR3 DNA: TGTGCCAGCAGCGTAGCCGACAGGGTGGGTTCACCCCTCCACTTT.

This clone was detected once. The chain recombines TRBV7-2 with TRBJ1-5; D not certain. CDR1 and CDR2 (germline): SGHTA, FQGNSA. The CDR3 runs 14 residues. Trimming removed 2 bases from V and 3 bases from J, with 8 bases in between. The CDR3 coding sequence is TGTGCCAGCAGCTTATTGGGAGCCAATCAGCCCCAGCATTTT. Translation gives CASSLLGANQPQHF.

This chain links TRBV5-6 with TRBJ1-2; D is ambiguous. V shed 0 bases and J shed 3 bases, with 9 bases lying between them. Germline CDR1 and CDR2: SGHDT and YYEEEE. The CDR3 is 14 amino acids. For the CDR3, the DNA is TGTGCCAGCAGCTTGGTGTCAAATGACTATGGCTACACCTTC. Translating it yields CASSLVSNDYGYTF.

The CDR3 loop is CASSPGASGTGYEQYF. The CDR3 DNA reads as TGTGCCAGCTCACCTGGGGCTAGCGGGACTGGATACGAGCAGTACTTC. This chain uses TRBV18 with TRBJ2-7, with 9 nucleotides matching TRBD2. CDR1 and CDR2 from the germline V gene are KGHSH and LQKENI. The CDR3 contains 16 residues. With 3 bases clipped from V and 4 bases from J, the junction kept 10 bases outside the gene matches.

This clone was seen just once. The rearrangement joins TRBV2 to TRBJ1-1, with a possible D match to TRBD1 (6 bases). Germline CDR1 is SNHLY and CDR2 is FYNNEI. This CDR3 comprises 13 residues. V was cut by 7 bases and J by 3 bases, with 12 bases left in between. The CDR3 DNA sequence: TGTGCCAGCACCTTAACAGGGCACACTGAAGCTTTCTTT. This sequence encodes CASTLTGHTEAFF. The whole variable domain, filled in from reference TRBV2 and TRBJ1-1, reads EPEVTQTPSHQVTQMGQEVILRCVPISNHLYFYWYRQILGQKVEFLVSFYNNEISEKSEIFDDQFSVERPDGSNFTLKIRSTKLEDSAMYFCASTLTGHTEAFFGQGTRLTVV.

In DNA, the CDR3 is TGTGCCAGCAGTGATCGGGTAGTCCGCCTCTACAATGAGCAGTTCTTC. It translates to CASSDRVVRLYNEQFF. The chain has TRBV2 and TRBJ2-1; no reliable D call. The CDR3 has 16 residues. Germline CDR1 reads SNHLY; CDR2 reads FYNNEI. V lost 3 bases to trimming and J lost 3 bases, with 15 bases between them.

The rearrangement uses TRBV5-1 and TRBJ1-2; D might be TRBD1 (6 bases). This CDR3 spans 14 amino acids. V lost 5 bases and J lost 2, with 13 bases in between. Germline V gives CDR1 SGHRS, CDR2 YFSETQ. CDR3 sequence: CASRRTENNYGYTF. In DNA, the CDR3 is TGCGCCAGCAGGCGGACAGAGAACAACTATGGCTACACCTTC. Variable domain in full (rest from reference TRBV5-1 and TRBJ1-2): KAGVTQTPRYLIKTRGQQVTLSCSPISGHRSVSWYQQTPGQGLQFLFEYFSETQRNKGNFPGRFSGRQFSNSRSEMNVSTLELGDSALYLCASRRTENNYGYTFGSGTRLTVV.

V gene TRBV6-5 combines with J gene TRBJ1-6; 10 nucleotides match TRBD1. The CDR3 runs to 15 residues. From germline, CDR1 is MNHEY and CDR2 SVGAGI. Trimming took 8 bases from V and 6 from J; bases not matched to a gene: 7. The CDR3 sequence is CASYPGTGANSPLHF. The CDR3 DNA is TGTGCCAGCTACCCCGGGACAGGGGCTAATTCACCCCTCCACTTT.

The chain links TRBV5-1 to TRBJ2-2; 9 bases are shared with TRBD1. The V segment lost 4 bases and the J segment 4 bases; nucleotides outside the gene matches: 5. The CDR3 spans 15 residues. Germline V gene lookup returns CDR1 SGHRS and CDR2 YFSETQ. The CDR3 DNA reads TGCGCCAGCAGCGTACAGGGGGCCGGCACCGGGGAGCTGTTTTTT. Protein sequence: CASSVQGAGTGELFF.

Here the CDR3 DNA reads TGCGCCAGCAGCTTCTTCACAGCCATCCAAGAGACCCAGTACTTC. This encodes CASSFFTAIQETQYF. The rearrangement uses TRBV5-1 and TRBJ2-5; D not certain. CDR1 is SGHRS and CDR2 is YFSETQ in the germline V gene. CDR3 length equals 15 residues. The V and J ends lost 2 bases and 1 base respectively, with 12 bases between them. Full variable domain (remainder filled in from reference TRBV5-1 and TRBJ2-5): KAGVTQTPRYLIKTRGQQVTLSCSPISGHRSVSWYQQTPGQGLQFLFEYFSETQRNKGNFPGRFSGRQFSNSRSEMNVSTLELGDSALYLCASSFFTAIQETQYFGPGTRLLVL.

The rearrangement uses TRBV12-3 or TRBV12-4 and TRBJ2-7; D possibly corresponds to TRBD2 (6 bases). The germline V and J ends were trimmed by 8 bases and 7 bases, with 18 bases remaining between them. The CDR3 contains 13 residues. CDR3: CASCGTAVVEQYF. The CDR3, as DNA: TGTGCCAGCTGCGGGACTGCCGTCGTGGAGCAGTACTTC.

The CDR3: CASSPDRGYGYTF. DNA for the CDR3: TGTGCCAGCAGTCCGGACAGGGGTTATGGCTACACCTTC. The V call is TRBV12-3 or TRBV12-4, the J call TRBJ1-2; 9 nucleotides agree with TRBD1. The V segment lost 5 bases and the J segment 5 bases; nucleotides outside the gene matches: 3. There are 13 residues in the CDR3.

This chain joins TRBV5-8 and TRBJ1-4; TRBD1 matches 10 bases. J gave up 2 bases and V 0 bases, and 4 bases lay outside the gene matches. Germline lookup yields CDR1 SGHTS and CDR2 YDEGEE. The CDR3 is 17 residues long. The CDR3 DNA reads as TGTGCCAGCAGCTTGGACGGGACAGGGGTGACTAATGAAAAACTGTTTTTT. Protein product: CASSLDGTGVTNEKLFF.

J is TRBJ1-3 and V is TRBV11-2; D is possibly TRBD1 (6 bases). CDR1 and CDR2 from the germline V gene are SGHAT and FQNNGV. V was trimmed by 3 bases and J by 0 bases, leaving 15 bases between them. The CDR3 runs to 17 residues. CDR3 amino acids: CASSLLGRGASGNTIYF. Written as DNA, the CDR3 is TGTGCCAGCAGCTTGTTGGGCAGGGGAGCCTCTGGAAACACCATATATTTT.